The T cell receptor beta chain described here comes from a study of T cell repertoires in cytomegalovirus infection. This clonotype was counted only a few times. Its antigen is as yet unknown. TCRdb used MiXCR to reprocess the reads, holding one entry per CDR3 protein. There are about 130,000 distinct CDR3 sequences in the sample; 20% to 30% occur only once, and around 32% lies in the top ten. V lost 8 bases, J lost 4 bases, and 18 bases lay in between. The CDR3 extends over 14 amino acids. Germline V lookup: CDR1 GTSNPN, CDR2 SVGIG (reference sequence). The sequence was obtained from a human donor in good health (CMV status not recorded). Some clones in this sample may be carry-over from other donors' samples. Sequencing was carried out using PBMCs, sequenced either directly or after in vitro stimulation (not recorded which). The chain is built from TRBV30 and TRBJ1-3; tentatively, D is TRBD1 (6 bases). The CDR3 sequence: CALSQGLFGNTIYF. Written as DNA, the CDR3 is TGTGCCCTGAGTCAGGGGCTCTTCGGAAACACCATATATTTT. The full variable domain, rest sourced from reference TRBV30 and TRBJ1-3, is SQTIHQWPATLVQPVGSPLSLECTVEGTSNPNLYWYRQAAGRGLQLLFYSVGIGQISSEVPQNLSASRPQDRQFILSSKKLLLSDSGFYLCALSQGLFGNTIYFGEGSWLTVV.